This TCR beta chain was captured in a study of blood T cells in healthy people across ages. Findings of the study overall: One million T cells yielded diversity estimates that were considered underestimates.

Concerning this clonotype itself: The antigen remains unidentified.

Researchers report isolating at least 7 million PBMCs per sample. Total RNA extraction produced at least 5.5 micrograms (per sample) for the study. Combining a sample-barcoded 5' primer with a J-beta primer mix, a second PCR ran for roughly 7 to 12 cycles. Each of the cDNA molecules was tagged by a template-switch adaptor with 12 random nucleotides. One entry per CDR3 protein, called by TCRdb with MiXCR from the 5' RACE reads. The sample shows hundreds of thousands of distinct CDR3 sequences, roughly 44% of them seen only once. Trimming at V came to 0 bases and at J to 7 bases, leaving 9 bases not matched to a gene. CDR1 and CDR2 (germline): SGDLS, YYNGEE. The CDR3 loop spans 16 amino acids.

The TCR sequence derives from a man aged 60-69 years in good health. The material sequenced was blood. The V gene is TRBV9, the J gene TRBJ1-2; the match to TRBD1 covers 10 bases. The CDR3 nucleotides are TGTGCCAGCAGCGTAGATGTGACAGGGGGCGCGGGTGGCTACACCTTC. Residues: CASSVDVTGGAGGYTF. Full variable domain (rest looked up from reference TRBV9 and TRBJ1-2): DSGVTQTPKHLITATGQRVTLRCSPRSGDLSVYWYQQSLDQGLQFLIQYYNGEERAKGNILERFSAQQFPDLHSELNLSSLELGDSALYFCASSVDVTGGAGGYTFGSGTRLTVV.